The rows below give T cell receptor beta chains drawn from one sample of a study of shared clonotypes between healthy human individuals. Measured with immunoSEQ multiplex PCR; TCRdb has only the in-frame clones, and not every one. The sample consists of about a million clones, more than 75% of them appearing once. The specimen was memory CD4+ T cells sorted from blood. Every receptor here comes from a man younger than 35 in good health. CDR3s include the opening cysteine and the closing phenylalanine or tryptophan. The D gene is left open where the match is weak. Part of the rows lack a size; the others show once, few, many or a class for expanded clones.

>.|TRBJ2-7|TRBV6-1|TRBD2
CASGGLAGTSYEQYF
TGTGCCAGCGGGGGACTAGCGGGGACCTCCTACGAGCAGTACTTC
>.|TRBJ1-1|TRBV10-1|.
CASSEEGGHTEAFF
TGCGCCAGCAGTGAGGAAGGGGGGCACACTGAAGCTTTCTTT
>.|TRBJ2-7|TRBV29-1|.
CSVVGSSYEQYF
TGCAGCGTTGTGGGCAGCTCCTACGAGCAGTACTTC
>.|TRBJ1-6|TRBV4-3|.
CASSQDPHGGASNSPLHF
TGCGCCAGCAGCCAAGATCCCCACGGGGGGGCTTCCAACTCACCCCTCCACTTT
>.|TRBJ2-3|TRBV5-1|.
CASSLAIATRIPDTQYF
TGCGCCAGCAGCTTGGCGATTGCCACGCGAATCCCAGATACGCAGTATTTT
>.|TRBJ2-5|TRBV6-4|TRBD1
CASSSDRGETQYF
TGTGCCAGCAGTTCGGACAGGGGAGAGACCCAGTACTTC
>.|TRBJ1-4|TRBV30|.
CAWSVSFNEKLFF
TGTGCCTGGAGTGTATCCTTCAATGAAAAACTGTTTTTT
>many|TRBJ1-1|TRBV29-1|TRBD1
CSVDRVGTEAFF
TGCAGCGTGGACAGGGTTGGCACTGAAGCTTTCTTT
>.|TRBJ2-2|TRBV7-2|.
CASSLRYTGELFF
TGTGCCAGCAGCTTAAGATATACCGGGGAGCTGTTTTTT
>.|TRBJ1-1|TRBV2|.
CASAARLLNTEAFF
TGTGCCAGCGCCGCGAGGCTCCTGAACACTGAAGCTTTCTTT
>few|TRBJ1-2|TRBV18|.
CASSPGQKTRDGYTF
TGTGCCAGCTCACCGGGCCAGAAAACTAGGGATGGCTACACCTTC
>.|TRBJ1-4|TRBV5-1|TRBD1
CASSKGQGNLPNEKLFF
TGCGCCAGCAGCAAGGGACAGGGAAATCTCCCTAATGAAAAACTGTTTTTT
>.|TRBJ1-2|TRBV27|TRBD1
CASSPRRQGSNYGYTF
TGTGCCAGCAGTCCGCGGAGACAGGGCTCTAACTATGGCTACACCTTC
>.|TRBJ2-2|TRBV6-6|.
CASSYSSKFTTGELFF
TGTGCCAGCAGTTACTCGAGTAAATTCACCACCGGGGAGCTGTTTTTT
>.|TRBJ2-7|TRBV7-2|.
CASSLATGSYEQYF
TGTGCCAGCAGCTTAGCGACGGGCTCCTACGAGCAGTACTTC
>.|TRBJ2-2|TRBV5-4|TRBD2
CASSSPGGTGELFF
TGTGCCAGCAGCTCCCCCGGGGGGACCGGGGAGCTGTTTTTT
>.|TRBJ1-5|TRBV28|.
CASRGGGTGNQPQHF
TGTGCCAGCAGGGGTGGGGGCACTGGCAATCAGCCCCAGCATTTT
>.|TRBJ1-2|TRBV11-2|TRBD1
CASSLAGQRRSNYGYTF
TGTGCCAGCAGCTTAGCGGGACAGAGGAGGAGTAACTATGGCTACACCTTC
>.|TRBJ2-3|TRBV5-1|TRBD2
CASSKAGVADTQYF
TGCGCCAGCAGCAAAGCGGGAGTAGCAGATACGCAGTATTTT
>.|TRBJ1-4|TRBV2|.
CASSEAPHSGEKLFF
TGTGCCAGCAGTGAAGCGCCCCACTCGGGTGAAAAACTGTTTTTT
>once|TRBJ1-2|TRBV19|.
CASSIFPPPGVDNYGYTF
TGTGCCAGTAGTATCTTCCCCCCCCCAGGGGTCGATAACTATGGCTACACCTTC
>.|TRBJ2-4|TRBV7-2|TRBD1
CASSPGQGGNIQYF
TGTGCCAGCAGCCCCGGACAGGGGGGTAACATTCAGTACTTC
>once|TRBJ2-7|TRBV6-5|.
CASGRQSRSSYEQYF
TGTGCCAGCGGGAGACAAAGCAGGAGCTCCTACGAGCAGTACTTC
>.|TRBJ2-3|TRBV10-3|TRBD2
CAINGAGGDTQYF
TGTGCCATCAACGGCGCGGGGGGAGATACGCAGTATTTT
>.|TRBJ2-5|TRBV5-1|.
CASSVGHEIQETQYF
TGCGCCAGCAGCGTGGGACACGAGATCCAAGAGACCCAGTACTTC
>.|TRBJ1-3|TRBV5-4|TRBD1
CASSGDSSSGNTIYF
TGTGCCAGCAGCGGGGACAGTAGCTCTGGAAACACCATATATTTT
>many|TRBJ1-1|TRBV14|.
CASSLPTWGLDTEAFF
TGTGCCAGCAGCCTCCCCACCTGGGGTTTGGACACTGAAGCTTTCTTT
>.|TRBJ2-6|TRBV11-2|.
CASSFTGANVLTF
TGTGCCAGCAGCTTCACTGGGGCCAACGTCCTGACTTTC
>.|TRBJ2-7|TRBV29-1|.
CSAHSGRYEQYF
TGCAGCGCCCATAGCGGACGCTACGAGCAGTACTTC
>.|TRBJ2-1|TRBV7-2|TRBD2
CASSRQTSGRDTYNEQFF
TGTGCCAGCAGCCGACAGACTAGCGGGAGGGACACCTACAATGAGCAGTTCTTC
>.|TRBJ2-5|TRBV25-1|.
CATKGAGFAETQYF
TGTGCCACCAAGGGAGCAGGTTTTGCGGAGACCCAGTACTTC
>.|TRBJ1-6|TRBV28|.
CASRLLLGAGNSPLHF
TGTGCCAGCCGATTACTACTGGGGGCAGGTAATTCACCCCTCCACTTT
>.|TRBJ1-6|TRBV10-3|.
CAISESGGTNSPLHF
TGTGCCATCAGTGAGTCGGGGGGCACTAATTCACCCCTCCACTTT
>.|TRBJ1-3|TRBV14|.
CASSQVSGNTIYF
TGTGCCAGCAGCCAAGTCAGTGGAAACACCATATATTTT
>.|TRBJ1-1|TRBV7-8|.
CASSLRVQGTGTEAFF
TGTGCCAGCAGCTTACGGGTCCAGGGGACGGGCACTGAAGCTTTCTTT
>.|TRBJ2-3|TRBV5-5|.
CASSLVRGGLGNTQYF
TGTGCCAGCAGCTTGGTCCGAGGGGGTCTCGGAAATACGCAGTATTTT
>.|TRBJ2-5|TRBV11-2|.
CASSLTTSQETQYF
TGTGCCAGCAGCTTGACGACTAGCCAAGAGACCCAGTACTTC